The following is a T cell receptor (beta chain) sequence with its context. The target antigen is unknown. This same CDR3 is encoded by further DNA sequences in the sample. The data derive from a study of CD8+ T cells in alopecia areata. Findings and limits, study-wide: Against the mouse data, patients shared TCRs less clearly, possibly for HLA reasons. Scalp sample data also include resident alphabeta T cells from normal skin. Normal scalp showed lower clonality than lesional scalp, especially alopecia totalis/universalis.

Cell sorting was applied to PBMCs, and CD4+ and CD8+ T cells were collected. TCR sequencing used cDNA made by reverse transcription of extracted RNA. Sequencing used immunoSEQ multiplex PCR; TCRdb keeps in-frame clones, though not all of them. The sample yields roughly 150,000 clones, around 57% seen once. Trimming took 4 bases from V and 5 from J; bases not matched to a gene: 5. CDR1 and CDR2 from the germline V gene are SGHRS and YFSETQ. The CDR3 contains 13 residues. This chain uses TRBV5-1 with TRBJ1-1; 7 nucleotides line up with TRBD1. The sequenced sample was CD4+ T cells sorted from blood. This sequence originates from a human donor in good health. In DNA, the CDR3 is TGCGCCAGCAGCCTGACAGGGTTGACTGAAGCTTTCTTT. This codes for CASSLTGLTEAFF.